The 32 T cell receptor beta chains reported below all come from one sample, sequenced in a study of healthy donors' naive CD4 and CD8 T cells. A linear amplification protocol produced the TCR libraries from around 510 ng of total RNA. A single record per CDR3 protein comes from TCRdb applying MiXCR to the reads. The data show roughly 200,000 distinct CDR3 sequences, around 80% seen once. The sample comprised naive CD4+ and CD8+ T cells sorted from blood, pooled from several donors. All receptors derive from a pool of human donors in good health; the sample pools cells from several healthy donors.

The gene calls are TRBV15 and TRBJ2-7; 7 bases are shared with TRBD1. Losses at the gene ends were 2 bases for V and 2 bases for J; bases not matched to a gene: 12. This CDR3 has 17 amino acids. In germline, CDR1 is LNHNV, CDR2 YYDKDF (reference sequence). CDR3 protein: CATSRTIPTGKPYEQYF. In DNA, the CDR3 is TGTGCCACCAGCAGAACTATCCCGACAGGGAAACCCTACGAGCAGTACTTC.

This chain uses TRBV19 with TRBJ2-6, with D perhaps TRBD1 (10 bases). The V and J ends lost 8 bases and 2 bases respectively, with 16 bases between them. From germline, CDR1 is LNHDA and CDR2 SQIVND (reference sequence). This CDR3 comprises 16 residues. The CDR3: CASAGGTGAGANVLTF. DNA of the CDR3: TGTGCCAGTGCGGGAGGGACAGGGGCTGGGGCCAACGTCCTGACTTTC.

This clonotype turned up a few times. This chain connects TRBV29-1 to TRBJ1-1, with D uncertain. Trimming pared 2 bases from V and 2 bases from J, leaving 9 bases between. Germline V gene data show CDR1 as SQVTM and CDR2 as ANQGSEA. This CDR3 is 13 amino acids long. CDR3 sequence (DNA): TGCAGCGTTGAAATTCCAGAAAACACTGAAGCTTTCTTT. It encodes CSVEIPENTEAFF. Based on the CDR3 plus reference TRBV29-1 and TRBJ1-1, the full variable domain is SAVISQKPSRDICQRGTSLTIQCQVDSQVTMMFWYRQQPGQSLTLIATANQGSEATYESGFVIDKFPISRPNLTFSTLTVSNMSPEDSSIYLCSVEIPENTEAFFGQGTRLTVV.

The gene calls are TRBV19 and TRBJ2-7; TRBD2 aligns across 9 bases. CDR1 and CDR2 from the germline V gene are LNHDA and SQIVND (reference sequence). V lost 4 bases and J lost 2; bases outside the gene matches: 3. The CDR3 loop spans 14 amino acids. The CDR3 is CASSSASGTYEQYF. DNA for the CDR3: TGTGCCAGTAGTAGTGCTAGCGGGACCTACGAGCAGTACTTC.

This chain uses TRBV19 with TRBJ2-2, with D perhaps TRBD1 or TRBD2 (5 bases each). V lost 5 bases and J lost 0, with 16 bases in between. The germline V gene has CDR1 LNHDA and CDR2 SQIVND (reference sequence). The CDR3 has 17 amino acids. The DNA of the CDR3 is TGTGCCAGTAGTGCCCTCTTGGGACCCACGAACACCGGGGAGCTGTTTTTT. Translation: CASSALLGPTNTGELFF.

The chain couples TRBV18 to TRBJ2-4; D not certain. The germline V and J ends were trimmed by 3 bases and 0 bases, with 3 bases remaining between them. This CDR3 is built from 13 residues. Germline CDR1 and CDR2: KGHSH and LQKENI. CDR3 sequence reads: CASSPVAKNIQYF. The CDR3 bases are TGTGCCAGCTCACCTGTAGCCAAAAACATTCAGTACTTC.

V and J are TRBV24-1 and TRBJ1-1; unclear D gene. CDR1 and CDR2 (germline): KGHDR, SFDVKD. Between the trimmed V and J ends, which lost 5 bases and 4 bases, there was a span of 4 bases. The CDR3 is 11 residues long. CDR3 coding DNA: TGTGCCACCAGTGTAGGCACTGAAGCTTTCTTT. It specifies CATSVGTEAFF.

This clonotype was counted a few times. The chain has TRBV29-1 and TRBJ1-2; D is uncertain. The CDR3 is 12 amino acids. Germline assignment: CDR1 SQVTM and CDR2 ANQGSEA. Trimming removed 4 bases at V and 4 bases at J, with 10 bases between. CDR3 residues: CSVGGRIYGYTF. CDR3 bases: TGCAGCGTTGGAGGACGGATCTATGGCTACACCTTC.

This clonotype was counted between two and nine times. The chain couples TRBV10-3 to TRBJ2-1; 10 bases align to TRBD2. This CDR3 has 13 residues. Germline V gene sequence: CDR1 ENHRY, CDR2 SYGVKD. Trimming at V came to 10 bases and at J to 6 bases, leaving 6 bases not matched to a gene. The DNA of the CDR3 is TGTGCCACCGGGGGACTAGCGCTCAATGAGCAGTTCTTC. The encoded protein is CATGGLALNEQFF.

The V gene is TRBV6-1, the J gene TRBJ2-3; no clear D. The V end was cut by 5 bases, the J end by 2 bases, with 8 bases between. The V gene's germline CDR1 is MNHNS and CDR2 SASEGT. The CDR3 length is 13 residues. CDR3 DNA: TGTGCCAGCAGTACCGGAGCCACAGATACGCAGTATTTT. It specifies CASSTGATDTQYF.

The chain carries TRBV29-1 and TRBJ1-1; 7 bases align to TRBD1. This CDR3 has 15 amino acids. In germline, CDR1 is SQVTM, CDR2 ANQGSEA. The ends lost 6 bases at V and 2 bases at J; junction bases unmatched: 12. This chain's CDR3 is CSVVRQGLTNTEAFF. The DNA for the CDR3 is TGCAGCGTCGTCAGACAGGGACTCACAAACACTGAAGCTTTCTTT.

The chain has TRBV5-1 and TRBJ2-4; 7 nucleotides match TRBD2. The CDR3 loop spans 14 amino acids. Germline-derived CDR1 and CDR2 are SGHRS and YFSETQ. V was pared by 4 bases and J by 7 bases, with 8 bases of the junction left unmatched. Here the CDR3 DNA reads TGCGCCAGCAGCCCCGGACTAGTGTGGAACATTCAGTACTTC. It codes for CASSPGLVWNIQYF.

This chain uses TRBV19 with TRBJ2-7; TRBD1 might be the D (5 bases). Germline V gene sequence: CDR1 LNHDA, CDR2 SQIVND (reference sequence). V was shortened by 3 bases and J by 1 base, with 10 bases between the two germline ends. The CDR3 contains 14 residues. For the CDR3, the DNA is TGTGCCAGTAGTATCCAGGGTAAATCCTACGAGCAGTACTTC. It codes for CASSIQGKSYEQYF.

This chain connects TRBV29-1 to TRBJ2-1; TRBD1 aligns across 7 bases. Germline loops: CDR1 SQVTM, CDR2 ANQGSEA. V shed 7 bases, J shed 7 bases, and the junction held 10 bases outside the gene matches. The CDR3 consists of 13 residues. CDR3: CSALTGTRNEQFF. CDR3 sequence (DNA): TGCAGCGCCTTGACAGGGACCAGAAATGAGCAGTTCTTC.

The chain carries TRBV29-1 and TRBJ1-1; D is undetermined. The CDR3 is 14 residues long. V shed 5 bases and J shed 0 bases, with 13 bases lying between them. CDR1 and CDR2 (germline): SQVTM, ANQGSEA. CDR3 in amino acids: CSVWRFSLNTEAFF. The CDR3 DNA reads as TGCAGCGTTTGGAGGTTCTCCCTGAACACTGAAGCTTTCTTT.

The chain employs TRBV5-6 and TRBJ2-3; D may correspond to TRBD1 or TRBD2 (5 bases each). Germline assignment: CDR1 SGHDT and CDR2 YYEEEE. This CDR3 has 18 amino acids. V was clipped by 0 bases and J by 3 bases, with 20 bases between them. CDR3 in amino acids: CASSLGRDLPFLTDTQYF. As DNA, the CDR3 is TGTGCCAGCAGCTTGGGCAGGGACCTTCCCTTCTTGACAGATACGCAGTATTTT. Full variable domain (missing parts from reference TRBV5-6 and TRBJ2-3): DAGVTQSPTHLIKTRGQQVTLRCSPKSGHDTVSWYQQALGQGPQFIFQYYEEEERQRGNFPDRFSGHQFPNYSSELNVNALLLGDSALYLCASSLGRDLPFLTDTQYFGPGTRLTVL.

The chain has TRBV11-1 and TRBJ2-7; 8 bases agree with TRBD1. The CDR3 extends over 15 amino acids. V trimming: 4 bases; J trimming: 3 bases; junction bases outside the gene matches: 8. The germline V gene has CDR1 SGHAT and CDR2 FQDESV (reference sequence). This CDR3 is CASSSIDRGGYEQYF. Here the CDR3 DNA reads TGTGCCAGCAGCTCGATCGACAGGGGCGGCTACGAGCAGTACTTC.

The chain combines TRBV5-4 with TRBJ1-3, with D possibly matching TRBD1 (6 bases). V lost 0 bases, J lost 4 bases, and 11 bases lay in between. This CDR3 has 15 amino acids. CDR1 SGHNT and CDR2 YYREEE come from the germline V gene (reference sequence). Here the CDR3 DNA reads TGTGCCAGCAGCTTGGGAACAGGGCAAGGAAACACCATATATTTT. Its protein is CASSLGTGQGNTIYF.

V and J are TRBV6-2 or TRBV6-3 and TRBJ2-1, with D uncertain. CDR1 is MNHEY, CDR2 SVGEGT, per germline. This CDR3 is built from 15 residues. V dropped 2 bases and J dropped 4 bases, with 12 bases sitting between them. DNA for the CDR3: TGTGCCAGCAGTTACGGTTCGCGGATTTACAATGAGCAGTTCTTC. This codes for CASSYGSRIYNEQFF.

V usage is TRBV10-3 and J usage is TRBJ2-7, with 8 bases that match TRBD2. Germline-derived CDR1 and CDR2 are ENHRY and SYGVKD. This CDR3 contains 14 residues. V gave up 2 bases and J gave up 6 bases; unmatched junction bases: 6. The CDR3 DNA reads as TGTGCCATCAGTGAGAAGCGGGAGTCCCTCGAGCAGTACTTC. This encodes CAISEKRESLEQYF.

The V and J genes are TRBV2 and TRBJ1-3; the D is unclear. CDR1 and CDR2 (germline): SNHLY, FYNNEI. V shed 6 bases and J shed 3 bases, with 9 bases lying between them. CDR3 length equals 13 residues. Written as DNA, the CDR3 is TGTGCCAGCAGGGAGAACTATGGAAACACCATATATTTT. Protein product: CASRENYGNTIYF.

The chain carries TRBV12-3 or TRBV12-4 and TRBJ2-1, with 10 bases lining up with TRBD2. The CDR3 spans 14 residues. V lost 7 bases to trimming and J lost 3 bases; unmatched junction nucleotides: 3. In nucleotides, the CDR3 is TGTGCCAGCACCTTAGCGGGAGGCTACAATGAGCAGTTCTTC. It specifies CASTLAGGYNEQFF.

The chain carries TRBV29-1 and TRBJ2-3; possible D gene TRBD2, 5 bases. This CDR3 is built from 9 residues. The germline V gene has CDR1 SQVTM and CDR2 ANQGSEA. V gave up 4 bases and J gave up 9 bases, with 5 bases separating them. The CDR3 DNA is TGCAGCGTTGGCGGGACGCAGTATTTT. Protein product: CSVGGTQYF.

About this clonotype itself: At one of its ends the junction is not consistent with the germline gene, which may arise from a read error. J is TRBJ2-1 and V is TRBV29-1; D is ambiguous. The length of the CDR3 is 13 residues. Per the germline V gene, CDR1 is SQVTM and CDR2 is ANQGSEA. CDR3 nucleotides: TGCAGCGTTCTTGGGCGGTCAGGCAATGAGCAGCTCTTC. It translates to CSVLGRSGNEQLF.

The gene calls are TRBV7-9 and TRBJ2-1, with a possible D match to TRBD1 (6 bases). V lost 2 bases and J 2 bases, leaving 13 bases between the germline ends. From germline, CDR1 is SEHNR and CDR2 FQNEAQ (reference sequence). The CDR3 covers 16 residues. The DNA for the CDR3 is TGTGCCAGCAGCTTATATCCGGGGACAACCTACAATGAGCAGTTCTTC. As protein: CASSLYPGTTYNEQFF.

CDR3 bases: TGCAGCGTGACAGGGGGCGCATACATTCAGTACTTC. Its translation is CSVTGGAYIQYF. V gene TRBV29-1 combines with J gene TRBJ2-4; 10 positions match TRBD1. The ends lost 6 bases at V and 8 bases at J; junction bases unmatched: 4. The CDR3 covers 12 residues. Germline CDR1 SQVTM, CDR2 ANQGSEA.

The chain uses TRBV11-2 and TRBJ2-3, with 8 bases fitting TRBD1. The CDR3 runs 19 residues. Germline CDR1 SGHAT, CDR2 FQNNGV. With V trimmed by 0 bases and J by 2 bases, 13 bases remained unmatched. The CDR3, as DNA: TGTGCCAGCAGCTTAGATAATGGACAGGGTAGAAGGGACACAGATACGCAGTATTTT. This encodes CASSLDNGQGRRDTDTQYF.

The chain couples TRBV4-2 to TRBJ1-2; D gene ambiguous. From germline, CDR1 is LGHNA and CDR2 YNFKEQ. This CDR3 has 16 amino acids. V was clipped by 1 base and J by 3 bases, with 15 bases between them. CDR3: CASSQGNGGADYGYTF. The CDR3 coding sequence is TGTGCCAGCAGCCAAGGAAATGGTGGCGCGGACTATGGCTACACCTTC.

The table lists this clonotype with a count of one. This sequence joins TRBV6-6 and TRBJ1-1; 9 bases are shared with TRBD1. V lost 8 bases to trimming and J lost 7 bases; unmatched junction nucleotides: 5. The CDR3 is 12 amino acids. Germline V lookup: CDR1 MNHNY, CDR2 SVGAGI (reference sequence). CDR3 coding DNA: TGTGCCAGCTCACAGGGGGCTGATGAAGCTTTCTTT. Translation gives CASSQGADEAFF.

The rearrangement uses TRBV29-1 and TRBJ1-3; no definite D call. Trimming cost V 7 bases and J 0 bases, with 10 bases left between them. CDR3 length equals 13 residues. Germline CDR1 reads SQVTM; CDR2 reads ANQGSEA. In DNA form, the CDR3 reads TGCAGCGCGGACGGAATCTCTGGAAACACCATATATTTT. Protein product: CSADGISGNTIYF.

V and J are TRBV29-1 and TRBJ2-5; tentative D call: TRBD1 (6 bases). The CDR3 loop spans 13 amino acids. The V end lost 6 bases, the J end lost 0 bases, and 11 bases lay between the germline ends. Germline V gives CDR1 SQVTM, CDR2 ANQGSEA. In DNA form, the CDR3 reads TGCAGCGTAGCCCGGGACAACCAAGAGACCCAGTACTTC. This encodes CSVARDNQETQYF.

This clonotype was picked up one time. The chain couples TRBV29-1 to TRBJ2-7, with a possible D match to TRBD1 (6 bases). The germline V gene encodes CDR1 SQVTM and CDR2 ANQGSEA. V dropped 2 bases and J dropped 3 bases, with 20 bases sitting between them. The CDR3 has 16 amino acids. In DNA, the CDR3 is TGCAGCGTTGAAAGGCTCGCAGGGGCAGCACACTACGAGCAGTACTTC. Its protein product is CSVERLAGAAHYEQYF.